The sequence of this TCR beta chain was determined in a study of memory CD4+ T cells and cytomegalovirus serostatus. The V end lost 3 bases, the J end lost 8 bases, and 17 bases lay between the germline ends. The CDR3 is made up of 14 amino acids. The germline V gene encodes CDR1 SQVTM and CDR2 ANQGSEA. Some clones are missing from TCRdb's copy, which holds only in-frame ones; the method was immunoSEQ multiplex PCR. The sample has around 45,000 clones; approximately 82% are singletons. Single viable CD3+CD4+CD8-CD45RO+ cells were sorted as the memory CD4+ T cells. This TCR was sampled from an adult in good health and CMV-seronegative. This chain joins TRBV29-1 and TRBJ2-1, with D uncertain. Sequencing was done on a sample of memory CD4+ T cells from blood. The CDR3 DNA reads TGCAGCGTTGAGGTGGAAAAAATTAACGATGAGCAGTTCTTC. Amino acids: CSVEVEKINDEQFF.